The source of this TCR beta chain is a study of cytomegalovirus exposure and HLA in healthy donors (dated by TCRdb to 2016 to 2017). Describing the broader study: In an earlier analysis of under 750 of the donors, 276 Gb of sequence data and approximately 100 million unique TCR beta sequences from 150 million to 200 million T cells were reported. Approximately 330 gigabases of sequencing data and around 85 million unique TCR sequences made up an early release that covered several hundred HLA-typed donors. Among the roughly 400 genotyped donors, around 81% belonged to the genetic ancestry cluster associated with self-reported Caucasian donors. The study aimed to test whether signatures of past pathogen exposure could be identified by cataloging public T cell receptors. The study profiled the T cell repertoires of around 700 subjects by immunosequencing and related them to cytomegalovirus serostatus. A separate validation cohort of approximately 120 different subjects was used in addition to the roughly 670-subject first cohort. To predict cytomegalovirus infection status, the study brought together high-throughput TCR immunosequencing, statistical association of individual TCRs with disease status, and machine learning. A later analysis re-examined previously published TCR beta repertoires from roughly 650 donors and added high-resolution HLA genotyping to investigate patterns of TCR occurrence. In the later analysis, no new phenotypic data were used to find candidate immune exposures; instead, reliance was placed on TCR beta sequences and their occurrence across donors. To decide whether each TCR beta V gene segment behaved as functional or pseudogenic, an earlier analysis of some 600 of the donors relied on high-throughput TCR beta sequencing. Donor age, sex, ethnicity and CMV serostatus were compiled together with the repertoire data. In a later genetic analysis, genome-wide SNP genotypes for about 65% of the roughly 670 donors were used, and that subset was treated as a discovery cohort. All discovery cohort repertoires had been generated on a single sequencing platform. HLA typing covered class I and class II loci at four-digit resolution. Typing coverage varied by locus: about 629-640 donors for A, B, C, DRB1 and DQB1; roughly 520 for DQA1; about 590 for DPA1; more than 450 for DPB1. A handful of DR-DQ haplotypes were handled as single units for association and clustering because linkage in the cohort was strong. Among several hundred genotyped donors of the cohort, an average of about 220,000 unique TCR beta nucleotide sequences was sequenced per donor, of which roughly 18% were non-productive.

A word on this clone: Which antigen it targets is not known. Nothing much larger sits one base from this clone, and base qualities are not available.

Study-level results and caveats: In an earlier analysis of around 600 of the donors, most TCR beta V segments appeared in productive rearrangements about 90% or about 30% of the time, broadly matching IMGT annotations. Some IMGT-functional V segments, including TRBV6-2 and TRBV6-3, could not be distinguished by the 87-base-pair reads and were therefore excluded. In a later analysis, HLA-associated TCR beta chains were found to be more clonally expanded and to have lower generation probabilities than equally common non-associated chains. The only immune exposure information available for the cohort was CMV serostatus. In a later analysis, most CMV-associated TCR beta chains were found to appear HLA-restricted, with HLA associations seemingly driven largely by CMV exposure. A further reported finding was that TCR beta sequences accurately predicted the HLA-A and HLA-B alleles for most subjects in the first cohort. The study gave a list of roughly 150 TCR beta chains associated with cytomegalovirus. Most TCR sequences were observed very rarely across donors, whereas some public TCRs were present in many individuals. Strong co-occurrence of HLA alleles, especially DR and DQ, made assigning TCR associations to individual alleles difficult. Linkage disequilibrium might explain the correlated functional status among segregating V segments, but an unknown experimental factor could not be excluded. Presence/absence analyses assumed roughly uniform sequencing depth across donors, an assumption that may not hold. The cohort was sequenced for TCR beta chains only, and without alpha or paired-chain data the features that could be detected were limited. In vitro tests confirmed that a few of the cytomegalovirus-associated TCR beta chains recognize cytomegalovirus antigens. In a later genetic analysis, a missense DCLRE1C variant was associated with V-gene and J-gene trimming of TCR beta chains, and the association was replicated in an independent cohort. Because counts were too low, about 15 rarely observed V segments, including chromosome 9 orphons, were left out of the earlier analysis of over 550 of the donors. Because HLA typing was unavailable for some donors at each locus, only the typed subset was used in association tests. A cluster of highly shared sequence variants was judged likely to represent a technical artifact of the sequencing pipeline. Several of the top co-occurrence clusters appeared to be linked to parvovirus B19, influenza, CMV and Epstein-Barr virus, according to a later analysis. According to a later analysis, TCR association rates differed among HLA loci, with DRB1 alleles showing the most associated TCRs and HLA-C alleles showing the fewest. In a later genetic analysis, fewer N-insertions in productive TCRs were reported among donors in an Asian-associated ancestry cluster than the roughly 640-donor mean. The classifier was reported to diagnose cytomegalovirus status with high specificity and sensitivity in both the original and validation cohorts. A later analysis associated 15,000 to 20,000 TCR beta sequences with specific HLA alleles at a false discovery rate of 0.05. According to the authors, the approach could potentially be generalized to other disease states and immunological phenotypes.

The cohort was made up of several hundred healthy bone marrow donors. All cohort members were sampled while nominally healthy, although unrecorded immune exposures were likely present. The donor was CMV seronegative and belonged to the group of 380 or so seronegative cohort members. Each donor provided a peripheral blood sample, and peripheral blood mononuclear cells were used for TCR beta sequencing. Genomic DNA was extracted from the blood cell samples with the Qiagen DNeasy Blood Extraction Kit. Libraries came from the immunoSEQ multiplex PCR assay. A mixture of 60 forward primers for TCR Vbeta segments and 13 reverse primers for TCR Jbeta segments was used in the multiplex PCR. The CDR3 region of rearranged TCR beta genes was amplified from genomic DNA with a multiplex PCR assay. Amplified TCR beta libraries were sequenced as 87-base-pair reads on the Illumina HiSeq System. Per the source publication's procedure: Across the 640 or so repertoires, a later analysis counted approximately 83 million unique TCR beta chains, some 11 million of which were shared by at least two donors. Raw reads were error-corrected and collapsed into unique sequences with a nearest-neighbor algorithm that merged closely related sequences to remove PCR and sequencing errors. Alignment of CDR3 sequences to IMGT reference sequences was used to assign V, D and J gene segments. Each retained sequence needed at least a six-nucleotide match to both a V gene segment and a J gene segment. A rearrangement counted as productive if the CDR3 had no stop codons and remained in frame with V and J, and every other rearrangement counted as non-productive. CDR3 was defined by IMGT convention, running from the second conserved V-encoded cysteine to the conserved J-encoded phenylalanine. The earlier analysis of fewer than 700 of the donors excluded sequences that lacked an unambiguous match to a single V gene segment. An earlier analysis of under 750 of the donors called V segments functional above 56.7% productive rearrangements and segregating when the between-donor standard deviation exceeded 5%. A statistical classification framework was developed to diagnose cytomegalovirus status using the catalog of TCR beta chain sequences. A later analysis assigned V and J genes by comparing TCR nucleotide sequences with IMGT/GENE-DB human TR gene sequences. The TCRdist pipeline was used in a later analysis to assign CDR3 sequences and most-parsimonious VDJ recombination scenarios. In a later analysis, each TCR beta chain was defined by its CDR3 amino acid sequence together with its V-gene family, and reads without a unique V-gene family were excluded. As a way to deal with suspected cross-contamination and a sequencing artifact, a later analysis dropped hundreds of nucleotide sequences that were highly shared and had low generation probability. In a later analysis, a clonal expansion index for each public chain was calculated from normalized within-repertoire ranks of inferred template counts. In a later analysis, generation probabilities were computed using a VDJ recombination model fitted to out-of-frame rearrangements, and the results were checked against IGoR. In a later analysis, hypergeometric tests were used to score TCR-TCR, TCR-HLA and TCR-CMV co-occurrence, with a repertoire-size bias correction applied to TCR pairs. A later analysis estimated false discovery rates by permuting HLA or CMV assignments 20 times. A later analysis grouped co-occurring TCRs with DBSCAN, adding TCRdist sequence similarity when clustering within HLA-allele-positive subsets. Repertoires with fewer than 30,000 or more than 120,000 public chains were left out of co-occurrence clustering, as were five repertoires with anomalous nucleotide sharing. TCRdb mirrors the immuneACCESS table, restricted to in-frame sequences. Some clones are absent from its copies; in checked studies, under half trace to an unresolved V gene, and the reason for the others is unknown. The V and J calls and clone size come from that table; D and trimming were worked out from the DNA. Within this sample are hundreds of thousands of clones, with about 79% of them counted one time only. Together, the top ten hold 1.5% to 2% of the sample.

Compared with germline, V lacks 5 bases and J lacks 7 bases; bases without a gene match: 4. The CDR3 holds 14 amino acids from the cysteine to the phenylalanine. Only CDR3 DNA remains: 42 bases, in frame from the first base. Sequences SGHTA (CDR1) and FQGNSA (CDR2) are obtained from the germline V gene. Sequencing input: PBMCs. The sequence was collected from a male donor in good health and CMV-seronegative. The sequence is built from TRBV7-2 and TRBJ2-2, with 10 bases matching TRBD1. The CDR3 region reads CASSKGQGNGELFF. The DNA is as follows: TGTGCCAGCAGCAAGGGACAGGGGAACGGGGAGCTGTTTTTT. Extended through the reference TRBV7-2 and TRBJ2-2 proteins, this CDR3 yields the full variable domain: GAGVSQSPSNKVTEKGKDVELRCDPISGHTALYWYRQSLGQGLEFLIYFQGNSAPDKSGLPSDRFSAERTGGSVSTLTIQRTQQEDSAVYLCASSKGQGNGELFFGEGSRLTVL.